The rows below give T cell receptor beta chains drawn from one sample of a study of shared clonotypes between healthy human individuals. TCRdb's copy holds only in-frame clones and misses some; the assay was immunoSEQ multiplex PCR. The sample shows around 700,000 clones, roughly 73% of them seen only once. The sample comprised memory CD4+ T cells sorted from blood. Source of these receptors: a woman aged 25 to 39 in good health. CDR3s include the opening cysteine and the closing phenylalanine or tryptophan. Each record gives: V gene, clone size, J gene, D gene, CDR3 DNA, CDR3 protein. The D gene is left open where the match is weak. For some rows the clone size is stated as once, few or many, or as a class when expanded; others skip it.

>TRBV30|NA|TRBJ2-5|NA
TGTGCCTGGAGTGCCCCACAAGAGACCCAGTACTTC
CAWSAPQETQYF
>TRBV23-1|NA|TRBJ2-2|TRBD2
TGCGCCAGCAGTCTGGCTAGCGGGAGCCGGAACACCGGGGAGCTGTTTTTT
CASSLASGSRNTGELFF
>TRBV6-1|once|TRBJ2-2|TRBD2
TGTGCCAGCAGTGAGCGGGGGTGGTACACCGGGGAGCTGTTTTTT
CASSERGWYTGELFF
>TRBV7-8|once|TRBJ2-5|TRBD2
TGTGCCAGCAGCAGCCTAGCGGGAGGAGAGACCCAGTACTTC
CASSSLAGGETQYF
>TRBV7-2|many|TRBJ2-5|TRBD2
TGTGCCAGCAGCTTGGCTACTAGCGGGAGGGCCCAAGAGACCCAGTACTTC
CASSLATSGRAQETQYF
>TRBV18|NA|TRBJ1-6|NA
TGTGCCAGCTCACCACCGTCACGGGGCGGTTCACCCCTCCACTTT
CASSPPSRGGSPLHF
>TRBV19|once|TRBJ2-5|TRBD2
TGTGCCAGTATCAAATGTTGGGGTGGACTAGCGGGAGGGGACTATCAAGAGACCCAGTACTTC
CASIKCWGGLAGGDYQETQYF
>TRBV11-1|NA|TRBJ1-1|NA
TGTGCCAGCAGCTTAGAGGAGACAGGCGAGGCTTTCTTT
CASSLEETGEAFF
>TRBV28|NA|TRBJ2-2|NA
TGTGCCAGCAGTTTATTGACAGGGAACACCGGGGAGCTGTTTTTT
CASSLLTGNTGELFF
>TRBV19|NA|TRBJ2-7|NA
TGTGCCAGCCGGCCCGGTCCCGGCGTTAGAGAGCAGTACTTC
CASRPGPGVREQYF
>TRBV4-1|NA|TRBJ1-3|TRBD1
TGCGCCAGCAGCCAAGGACAGGGGGCGGCTGGAAACACCATATATTTT
CASSQGQGAAGNTIYF
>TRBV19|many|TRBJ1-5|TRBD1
TGTGCCAGTAGCAGAACGACAGGGAATCAGCCCCAGCATTTT
CASSRTTGNQPQHF
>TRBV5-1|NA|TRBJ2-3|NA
TGCGCCAGCAGAAAGGACACCACTAGCACAGATACGCAGTATTTT
CASRKDTTSTDTQYF
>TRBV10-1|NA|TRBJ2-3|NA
TGCGCCAGCAGTGAAGCAGGGACTAGCACAGATACGCAGTATTTT
CASSEAGTSTDTQYF
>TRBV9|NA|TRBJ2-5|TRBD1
TGTGCCAGCAGCGGTGGACAGGTGATTGAAGAGACCCAGTACTTC
CASSGGQVIEETQYF
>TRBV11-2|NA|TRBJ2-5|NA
TGTGCCAGCAGCACCAACTCAGAGACCCAGTACTTC
CASSTNSETQYF
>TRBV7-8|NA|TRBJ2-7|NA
TGTGCCAGCAGCTTCGGGGTACGGTCCTACGAGCAGTACTTC
CASSFGVRSYEQYF
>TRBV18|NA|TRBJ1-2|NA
TGTGCCAGCTCAAAAAACTCAGGGGAGAGGGGCTACACCTTC
CASSKNSGERGYTF
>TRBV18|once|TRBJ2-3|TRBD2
TGTGCCAGCTCACCACTGGGACTAGGAGGGGATACGCAGTATTTT
CASSPLGLGGDTQYF
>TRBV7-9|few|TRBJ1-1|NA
TGTGCCAGCAGCCGGCACGGGAACACTGAAGCTTTCTTT
CASSRHGNTEAFF
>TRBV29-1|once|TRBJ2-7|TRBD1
TGCAGCGGTGGACCGAGACAGGGTGAGCCCTACGAGCAGTACTTC
CSGGPRQGEPYEQYF
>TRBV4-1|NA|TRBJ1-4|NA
TGCGCCAGCAGCCAAGACTGGGGGCGCCGTGAAAAACTGTTTTTT
CASSQDWGRREKLFF
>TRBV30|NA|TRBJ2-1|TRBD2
TGTGCCTGGGGTGGACTAGCGGGAGTGGGTGAGCAGTTCTTC
CAWGGLAGVGEQFF
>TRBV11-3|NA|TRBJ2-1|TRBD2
TGTGCCAGCAGCTCCAGGACTAGCGGGAGGAATGAGCAGTTCTTC
CASSSRTSGRNEQFF
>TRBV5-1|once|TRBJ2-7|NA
TGCGCCAGCAGCGACCTCCAGAGCCTCTATGTCGAGCAGTACTTC
CASSDLQSLYVEQYF
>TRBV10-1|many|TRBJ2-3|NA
TGCGCCAGCAGCTCTAGCACAGATACGCAGTATTTT
CASSSSTDTQYF
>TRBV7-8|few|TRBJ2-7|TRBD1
TGTGCCAGCAGCTTAGCGCGTGGGACAGGCCTTACCTACGAGCAGTACTTC
CASSLARGTGLTYEQYF
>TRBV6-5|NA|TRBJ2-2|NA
TGTGCCAGCAGTTGGGCCGGGACAACAGCCGGGGAGCTGTTTTTT
CASSWAGTTAGELFF
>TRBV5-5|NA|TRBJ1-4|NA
TGTGCCAGCAGCTTTCTGACTCATGCAACTAATGAAAAACTGTTTTTT
CASSFLTHATNEKLFF
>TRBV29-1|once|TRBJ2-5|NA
TGCAGCGCCTGGGGGGGAGGACAGCAAGAGACCCAGTACTTC
CSAWGGGQQETQYF
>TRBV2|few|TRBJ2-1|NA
TGTGCCAGCATCCAGGGGTCCACCCACAATGAGCAGTTCTTC
CASIQGSTHNEQFF
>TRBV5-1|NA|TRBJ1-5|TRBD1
TGCGCCAGCAGCCTCTACCTCCGGGACAGGGTAATACCCAATCAGCCCCAGCATTTT
CASSLYLRDRVIPNQPQHF
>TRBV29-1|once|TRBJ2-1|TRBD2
TGCAGCGTTGAAGGGCTAGCGGGGTACAATGAGCAGTTCTTC
CSVEGLAGYNEQFF
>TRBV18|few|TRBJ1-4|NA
TGTGCCAGCTCACCGGGGCAAGGTAGTGAAAAACTGTTTTTT
CASSPGQGSEKLFF
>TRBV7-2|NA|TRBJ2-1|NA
TGTGCCAGCAGCCCACCTCCTGGGACGTCCCCTGACTTCTTC
CASSPPPGTSPDFF
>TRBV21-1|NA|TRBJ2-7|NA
TGTGCCAGCAGCAAAGAGCGGGCAGGCTCCTACGAGCAGTACTTC
CASSKERAGSYEQYF
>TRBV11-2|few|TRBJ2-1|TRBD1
TGTGCCAGCACTCCGGGACAGGGGTACAATGAGCAGTTCTTC
CASTPGQGYNEQFF